This TCR beta chain was documented in a study of beta chain features in type 1 diabetes. Study background: The examined sorted cells totaled 107,917,701 across samples. Overall study findings and caveats: It was not settled here whether HLA type affects TCRB rearrangement.

Only a few counts were recorded for this clone. As yet, its antigen is unknown. The study reverse transcribed the entire isolated RNA, so it sequenced expressed TCRB transcripts. Clones were sequenced by immunoSEQ multiplex PCR, and TCRdb holds only the in-frame ones, with some missing. This sample yields hundreds of thousands of clones, of which over 9.5% are seen a single time; 0.015% to 0.02% belongs to the top ten. CDR1 is SGHDT, CDR2 YYEEEE, per germline. Trimming removed 3 bases from V and 5 bases from J, with 5 bases in between. The CDR3 covers 11 residues. Central memory, naive, regulatory and stem cell-like memory CD4+ cells were sorted by CD45RO/CCR7/CD25/CD127/CD95/CD27.

This clonotype was sampled from a man younger than 30 in good health. The rearrangement uses TRBV5-6 and TRBJ2-5; D call uncertain. The sample consisted of naive CD4+ T cells from blood. Here the CDR3 DNA reads TGTGCCAGCAGCTCGACTGAGACCCAGTACTTC. This codes for CASSSTETQYF.